This T cell receptor (beta chain) originates from a study of tumor-infiltrating lymphocytes in primary liver carcinoma. Study in general: Samples produced roughly 3.5 to 7.5 million productive TCRbeta reads, comparable across tissue types.

This CDR3 contains 15 residues. Germline values: CDR1 MNHEY, CDR2 SVGAGI. V lost 5 bases, J lost 1 base, and 14 bases lay in between. This clonotype came up many times. It was from 20-30 mg of unsorted bulk tissue that RNA and DNA were co-extracted. Making TCR beta cDNA involved approximately 0.5 ug total RNA and a constant-region primer. Construction of TCR beta libraries relied on three successive nested multiplex PCR rounds employing slightly modified ARM-PCR. The first two PCR rounds used TRBV1-TRBV30 primers with a Cbeta primer, approximately 10 cycles each. In TCRdb, the multiplex PCR reads were re-called with MiXCR into one record per CDR3 protein. The table includes approximately 92,000 distinct CDR3 sequences, 69% detected once.

The sequence was collected from a woman between 55 and 75 years old with primary liver carcinoma and hepatitis B virus infection. Material: liver tumor tissue from sampling region 5. Subset defined: tumor region T5, tumor centre. The chain employs TRBV6-5 and TRBJ1-1, with D perhaps TRBD1 (5 bases). The CDR3 DNA sequence: TGTGCCAGCAGTACTCAGGGACGGCAGAACACTGAAGCTTTCTTT. Residues: CASSTQGRQNTEAFF.